This T cell receptor beta chain was recovered during a study of response to subunit inactivated influenza vaccine. The length of the CDR3 is 14 residues. The V end was cut by 6 bases, the J end by 0 bases, with 12 bases between. Germline V gene lookup returns CDR1 SQVTM and CDR2 ANQGSEA. MiXCR, run by TCRdb on the RT-PCR reads, gives a single entry per CDR3 protein. The table has 500,000 to 600,000 distinct CDR3 sequences, 14% seen once. The origin of this receptor is a man over 45 who received an inactivated influenza vaccine. This chain uses TRBV29-1 with TRBJ2-1; D possibly corresponds to TRBD1 (6 bases). This specimen was PBMCs from blood, taken 11 to 12 days after vaccination. In DNA form, the CDR3 reads TGCAGCGTCCCAAGGGGGAACTCCTACAATGAGCAGTTCTTC. Protein: CSVPRGNSYNEQFF.